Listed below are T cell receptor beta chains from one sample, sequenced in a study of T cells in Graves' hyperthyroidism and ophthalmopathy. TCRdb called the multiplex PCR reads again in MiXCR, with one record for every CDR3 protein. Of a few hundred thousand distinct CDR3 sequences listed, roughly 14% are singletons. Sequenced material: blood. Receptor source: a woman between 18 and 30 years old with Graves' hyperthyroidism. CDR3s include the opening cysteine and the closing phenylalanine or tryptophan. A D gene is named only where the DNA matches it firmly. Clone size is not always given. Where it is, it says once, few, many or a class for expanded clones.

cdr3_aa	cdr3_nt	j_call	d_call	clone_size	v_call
CASSIRDRAFTGELFF	TGTGCCAGTAGTATTAGGGACAGGGCCTTCACCGGGGAGCTGTTTTTT	TRBJ2-2	TRBD1	NA	TRBV19
CASSLAVGRHTDTQYF	TGTGCCAGCAGCTTAGCGGTGGGGCGGCACACAGATACGCAGTATTTT	TRBJ2-3	NA	NA	TRBV7-6
CASSLLENYGYTF	TGTGCCAGCAGTTTATTGGAAAACTATGGCTACACCTTC	TRBJ1-2	NA	many	TRBV12-3/TRBV12-4
CASSQELPDTQYF	TGTGCCAGCAGCCAAGAGCTACCAGATACGCAGTATTTT	TRBJ2-3	NA	few	TRBV5-4
CASSPILAGLSYNEQFF	TGTGCCAGCAGTCCAATACTAGCGGGATTATCCTACAATGAGCAGTTCTTC	TRBJ2-1	TRBD2	many	TRBV27
CASRAVSSSNQPQHF	TGTGCCAGCAGGGCCGTGTCTTCTAGCAATCAGCCCCAGCATTTT	TRBJ1-5	NA	NA	TRBV2
CAISGSRGPNVYEQYF	TGTGCCATCAGTGGGTCCAGGGGTCCAAACGTATACGAGCAGTACTTC	TRBJ2-7	NA	many	TRBV10-3
CASRSGFNEQFF	TGTGCCAGTAGATCGGGGTTCAATGAGCAGTTCTTC	TRBJ2-1	NA	NA	TRBV19
CASRQAGLTGELFF	TGTGCCAGTAGACAAGCGGGATTGACCGGGGAGCTGTTTTTT	TRBJ2-2	TRBD2	few	TRBV2
CASSPQQQGNEQFF	TGTGCCAGCTCACCTCAACAGCAGGGCAATGAGCAGTTCTTC	TRBJ2-1	NA	many	TRBV18
CASSASQGGTEAFF	TGTGCCAGCAGCGCAAGTCAAGGCGGAACTGAAGCTTTCTTT	TRBJ1-1	NA	many	TRBV9
CASSSGSGRGYEQYF	TGTGCCAGCAGTTCCGGAAGCGGGAGGGGCTACGAGCAGTACTTC	TRBJ2-7	TRBD2	many	TRBV27
CSARDPGDYQETQYF	TGCAGTGCTAGAGATCCTGGTGACTACCAAGAGACCCAGTACTTC	TRBJ2-5	NA	few	TRBV20-1
CSKQGLDSPLHF	TGCAGCAAACAGGGGTTGGATTCACCCCTCCACTTT	TRBJ1-6	TRBD1	few	TRBV29-1
CASSLESTGELFF	TGTGCCAGCAGCTTAGAAAGCACCGGGGAGCTGTTTTTT	TRBJ2-2	NA	few	TRBV7-8
CASSPRTPWDTQYF	TGTGCCAGCAGTCCCCGGACTCCCTGGGATACGCAGTATTTT	TRBJ2-3	NA	many	TRBV6-1
CASWDRLAKNIQYF	TGTGCCAGCTGGGACAGACTAGCCAAAAACATTCAGTACTTC	TRBJ2-4	TRBD1	many	TRBV27
CASSSFSGRAGYEQYF	TGTGCCAGCAGTTCCTTTAGCGGGAGGGCCGGGTACGAGCAGTACTTC	TRBJ2-7	TRBD2	many	TRBV12-3/TRBV12-4
CASNVGTGVSRPQHF	TGTGCCAGCAACGTAGGGACAGGGGTGTCAAGGCCCCAGCATTTT	TRBJ1-5	TRBD1	NA	TRBV28
CASLTSGKGGSYEQYF	TGTGCCAGCCTGACTAGCGGGAAAGGAGGATCCTACGAGCAGTACTTC	TRBJ2-7	TRBD2	NA	TRBV28
CATRGREETQYF	TGTGCCACCAGGGGTCGGGAAGAGACCCAGTACTTC	TRBJ2-5	NA	many	TRBV24-1
CASSQDFSGPRSYNEQFF	TGCGCCAGCAGCCAAGATTTCAGTGGGCCGCGCTCCTACAATGAGCAGTTCTTC	TRBJ2-1	NA	few	TRBV4-3
CASSDAGGTDTQYF	TGTGCCAGCAGTGACGCGGGAGGCACAGATACGCAGTATTTT	TRBJ2-3	TRBD2	many	TRBV6-4
CASRNTGWADTQYF	TGTGCCAGCAGAAACACAGGCTGGGCAGATACGCAGTATTTT	TRBJ2-3	NA	NA	TRBV7-2
CASSFLGAAKNIQYF	TGTGCCAGCAGCTTTTTGGGGGCAGCCAAAAACATTCAGTACTTC	TRBJ2-4	NA	many	TRBV11-2
CASSPGRGAKETQYF	TGTGCCAGCAGCCCCGGTCGGGGGGCGAAAGAGACCCAGTACTTC	TRBJ2-5	NA	many	TRBV7-9
CASSPLDRDKYEQYF	TGTGCCAGCAGTCCCCTTGACCGGGATAAATACGAGCAGTACTTC	TRBJ2-7	NA	many	TRBV6-2/TRBV6-3
CASSDREKLFF	TGTGCCAGCAGCGACCGGGAAAAACTGTTTTTT	TRBJ1-4	NA	few	TRBV5-6
CSAPTPDSLHSYEQYF	TGCAGTGCTCCCACCCCGGACAGTTTGCACTCCTACGAGCAGTACTTC	TRBJ2-7	NA	many	TRBV20-1
CASSSGQGGEQYF	TGTGCCAGCAGCTCGGGACAGGGGGGGGAGCAGTACTTC	TRBJ2-7	TRBD1	NA	TRBV25-1
CASSQGLAGLNEQFF	TGTGCCAGCAGCCAAGGACTAGCGGGTCTAAATGAGCAGTTCTTC	TRBJ2-1	TRBD2	many	TRBV3-1
CASSPGSVNQPQHF	TGTGCCAGCAGCCCTGGCAGTGTCAATCAGCCCCAGCATTTT	TRBJ1-5	NA	many	TRBV12-3/TRBV12-4
CASSVAGLTDTQYF	TGTGCCAGCAGCGTAGCCGGACTGACAGATACGCAGTATTTT	TRBJ2-3	NA	few	TRBV9
CASSLGAGPSSGNTIYF	TGTGCCAGCAGTTTAGGTGCAGGTCCGAGCTCTGGAAACACCATATATTTT	TRBJ1-3	NA	NA	TRBV12-3/TRBV12-4
CASSWATGPRMETQYF	TGTGCCAGCAGCTGGGCGACGGGACCACGTATGGAGACCCAGTACTTC	TRBJ2-5	NA	many	TRBV28
CASSFARSYEQYF	TGCGCCAGCAGCTTCGCCCGTTCCTACGAGCAGTACTTC	TRBJ2-7	NA	many	TRBV5-1
CASSLRDSRNYTF	TGTGCCAGCAGCTTACGGGACAGCCGAAACTACACCTTC	TRBJ1-2	TRBD1	many	TRBV7-8
CASSVALGQGSPLHF	TGTGCCAGCAGCGTAGCTTTGGGACAGGGATCACCCCTCCACTTT	TRBJ1-6	TRBD1	NA	TRBV4-2
CATSFGQGNQPQHF	TGTGCCACCTCCTTTGGACAGGGCAATCAGCCCCAGCATTTT	TRBJ1-5	TRBD1	few	TRBV6-2/TRBV6-3
CASSLSGAEQYF	TGTGCCAGCAGTTTATCAGGGGCCGAGCAGTACTTC	TRBJ2-7	NA	many	TRBV12-3/TRBV12-4